This TCR beta chain is from a study of control samples from healthy donors and cancer patients. The method was immunoSEQ multiplex PCR; TCRdb's version includes in-frame clones alone and lacks a portion of them. Of some 130,000 clones listed, about 92% are singletons. Deletions cut 7 bases from V and 7 bases from J, with 10 bases between. Per germline, CDR1 LNHDA and CDR2 SQIVND (reference sequence). This CDR3 has 11 amino acids. The chain recombines TRBV19 with TRBJ1-2; D not certain. Sequencing was performed on PBMCs. This receptor was identified in a man over 45 with head and neck cancer. The CDR3 is CASTLAGGYTF. CDR3 nucleotide sequence: TGTGCCAGTACCCTAGCAGGTGGCTACACCTTC.